Presented here are 27 T cell receptor beta chains from one specimen sequenced in a study of T-cell memory formation after mild COVID-19. Via MiXCR, TCRdb re-called the 5' RACE reads, giving one row per CDR3 protein. The data show 200,000 to 300,000 distinct CDR3 sequences, around 15% seen once. Specimen: PBMCs or a T cell subset sorted from them (not recorded which). The receptors were gathered from a man younger than 30 who had mild COVID-19 (a few samples of this study predate the infection). Cell type and time point are not known.

This clonotype was detected a few times. The rearrangement uses TRBV29-1 and TRBJ2-1; D uncertain. The V end was cut by 2 bases, the J end by 5 bases, with 10 bases between. This CDR3 is built from 13 residues. Germline V gives CDR1 SQVTM, CDR2 ANQGSEA. The CDR3 reads CSVEFRVNNEQFF. The CDR3 bases are TGCAGCGTTGAATTTCGAGTTAACAATGAGCAGTTCTTC.

This sequence joins TRBV19 and TRBJ1-1; D possibly corresponds to TRBD1 (5 bases). CDR1 is LNHDA and CDR2 is SQIVND in the germline V gene (reference sequence). There are 13 residues in the CDR3. The V and J ends lost 7 bases and 6 bases respectively, with 15 bases between them. The CDR3 region has the DNA TGTGCCAGTAAGGGGATTGCGGTCTCTGAAGCTTTCTTT. It is translated as CASKGIAVSEAFF. The full variable domain, completed using reference TRBV19 and TRBJ1-1, is DGGITQSPKYLFRKEGQNVTLSCEQNLNHDAMYWYRQDPGQGLRLIYYSQIVNDFQKGDIAEGYSVSREKKESFPLTVTSAQKNPTAFYLCASKGIAVSEAFFGQGTRLTVV.

In this sample, this clonotype turned up many times. V is TRBV4-2 and J is TRBJ2-5; 8 bases fit TRBD1. Germline V gives CDR1 LGHNA, CDR2 YNFKEQ. The CDR3 is 16 amino acids. V lost 3 bases, J lost 5 bases, and 11 bases stayed unmatched. The CDR3: CASSHGAQGAWETQYF. The DNA for the CDR3 is TGTGCCAGCAGCCACGGGGCCCAGGGGGCCTGGGAGACCCAGTACTTC.

V is TRBV2 and J is TRBJ2-1; no clear D gene. Germline V gene sequence: CDR1 SNHLY, CDR2 FYNNEI. The CDR3 totals 14 residues. Trimming removed 6 bases from V and 0 bases from J, with 9 bases in between. The CDR3 DNA sequence: TGTGCCAGCAGCCACGAATTCTCCTACAATGAGCAGTTCTTC. Protein product: CASSHEFSYNEQFF.

This clonotype has just a few counts. The V gene is TRBV20-1, the J gene TRBJ1-1, with D possibly TRBD1 on 5 matching bases. CDR1 is DFQATT, CDR2 SNEGSKA, per germline (reference sequence). V was pared by 3 bases and J by 0 bases, with 11 bases between. The CDR3 is made up of 14 amino acids. CDR3 sequence (DNA): TGCAGTGCTAGTTTTCGGGGACTGAACACTGAAGCTTTCTTT. It specifies CSASFRGLNTEAFF.

This clonotype was observed a few times. The chain employs TRBV6-6 and TRBJ2-7, with 7 bases lining up with TRBD1. The V segment lost 7 bases and the J segment 3 bases; nucleotides outside the gene matches: 9. CDR1 and CDR2 (germline): MNHNY, SVGAGI (reference sequence). This CDR3 comprises 14 residues. The DNA for the CDR3 is TGTGCCAGCAACACCCGGGACAGTTTCTACGAGCAGTACGTC. This encodes CASNTRDSFYEQYV.

This clonotype came up a few times. The V call is TRBV5-1, the J call TRBJ2-6, with TRBD1 matching 8 bases. The CDR3 consists of 18 residues. J was trimmed by 1 base and V by 4 bases; bases with no gene match: 10. Germline assignment: CDR1 SGHRS and CDR2 YFSETQ. The CDR3 DNA reads TGCGCCAGCAGCATCACCATGGACAGGGCTTCTGGGGCCAACGTCCTGACTTTC. Protein sequence: CASSITMDRASGANVLTF.

This clonotype was seen only once. This chain joins TRBV7-6 and TRBJ2-4, with a weak D call TRBD1 (5 bases). CDR1 and CDR2 (germline): SGHVS, FNYEAQ. CDR3 length equals 18 residues. V was cut by 2 bases and J by 3 bases, with 20 bases left in between. In DNA, the CDR3 is TGTGCCAGCAGCTTACAGGGCCATGATATAAGAAACAAAAACATTCAGTACTTC. It codes for CASSLQGHDIRNKNIQYF.

The table lists this clonotype with a few counts. The J gene is TRBJ1-1, the V gene TRBV7-9; unclear D gene. Trimming left V 4 bases short and J 5 bases short, with 8 bases between. CDR1 and CDR2 from the germline V gene are SEHNR and FQNEAQ (reference sequence). The CDR3 is made up of 12 amino acids. The CDR3 protein is CASSSRVTEAFF. Here the CDR3 DNA reads TGTGCCAGCAGCTCTAGGGTAACTGAAGCTTTCTTT. The full variable domain, its missing parts supplied by reference TRBV7-9 and TRBJ1-1, is DTGVSQNPRHKITKRGQNVTFRCDPISEHNRLYWYRQTLGQGPEFLTYFQNEAQLEKSRLLSDRFSAERPKGSFSTLEIQRTEQGDSAMYLCASSSRVTEAFFGQGTRLTVV.

The rearrangement joins TRBV12-3 or TRBV12-4 to TRBJ2-5; 9 nucleotides match TRBD2. V dropped 5 bases and J dropped 7; count of bases not matched to a gene: 11. The CDR3 contains 15 residues. CDR3 coding DNA: TGTGCCAGCAGTCCCTTGGCGGGGGGGTTGGGGACCCAGTACTTC. This translates into CASSPLAGGLGTQYF.

This clonotype came up a few times. The chain couples TRBV6-6 to TRBJ2-1; D may correspond to TRBD1 or TRBD2 (5 bases each). The germline CDR1 and CDR2 sequences are MNHNY and SVGAGI (reference sequence). The CDR3 spans 14 residues. Trimming pared 5 bases from V and 0 bases from J, leaving 8 bases between. CDR3 in DNA: TGTGCCAGCAGTCGGGGCTCCTCCTACAATGAGCAGTTCTTC. Protein sequence: CASSRGSSYNEQFF.

This clonotype was seen more than once but under ten times. The chain has TRBV11-1 and TRBJ2-7, with TRBD1 as a possible D gene (6 bases). The CDR3 extends over 14 amino acids. V lost 9 bases, J lost 2 bases, and 17 bases lay in between. The germline CDR1 and CDR2 sequences are SGHAT and FQDESV (reference sequence). CDR3 coding DNA: TGTGCCAGTACTCCCGGGACACCTCCCTACGAGCAGTACTTC. As protein: CASTPGTPPYEQYF.

This clonotype was seen only a few times. The chain links TRBV5-1 to TRBJ1-2; 10 bases agree with TRBD1. After removal of 6 bases from V and 8 bases from J, the junction contained 4 bases not matched to a gene. CDR3 length: 12 residues. Germline V gene sequence: CDR1 SGHRS, CDR2 YFSETQ. In DNA form, the CDR3 reads TGCGCCAGCACCGACAGGGGGCGCGGCTACACCTTC. Its protein is CASTDRGRGYTF.

The chain carries TRBV2 and TRBJ2-7; D not certain. CDR1 is SNHLY and CDR2 is FYNNEI in the germline V gene. V was cut by 6 bases and J by 7 bases, with 16 bases left in between. This CDR3 contains 13 residues. CDR3 DNA: TGTGCCAGCAGCGAGATCGGGTTCCGAGAGCAGTACGTC. Translation gives CASSEIGFREQYV.

This clonotype was detected a few times. This chain links TRBV5-1 with TRBJ2-7; TRBD1 agrees at 8 bases. In germline, CDR1 is SGHRS, CDR2 YFSETQ. Losses at the gene ends were 4 bases for V and 3 bases for J; bases not matched to a gene: 6. The length of the CDR3 is 14 residues. The CDR3 nucleotides are TGCGCCAGCAGCGTACCGGGACAGGACTACGAGCAGTACTTC. Translating gives CASSVPGQDYEQYF.

In this sample, this clonotype turned up a few times. This rearrangement joins TRBV12-3 or TRBV12-4 to TRBJ1-2, with unresolved D. The CDR3 has 13 amino acids. V was trimmed by 5 bases and J by 7 bases, leaving 14 bases between them. CDR3 sequence (DNA): TGTGCCAGCAGTCCGTTAAGGGCAGGTGGCTACACCTTC. It translates to CASSPLRAGGYTF.

This clonotype was found many times. The chain uses TRBV9 and TRBJ2-3; D gene uncertain. V shed 0 bases and J shed 6 bases, with 8 bases lying between them. Germline CDR1 reads SGDLS; CDR2 reads YYNGEE. The CDR3 has 13 residues. CDR3 amino acids: CASSVGIADTQYF. The CDR3 nucleotides are TGTGCCAGCAGCGTAGGAATCGCGGATACGCAGTATTTT. The variable domain in full, completed from reference TRBV9 and TRBJ2-3, reads DSGVTQTPKHLITATGQRVTLRCSPRSGDLSVYWYQQSLDQGLQFLIQYYNGEERAKGNILERFSAQQFPDLHSELNLSSLELGDSALYFCASSVGIADTQYFGPGTRLTVL.

At least ten counts were recorded for this clonotype. This chain connects TRBV7-2 to TRBJ1-5, with D tentatively TRBD1 (6 bases). CDR1 and CDR2 from the germline V gene are SGHTA and FQGNSA. This CDR3 is built from 13 residues. The V and J ends lost 2 bases and 7 bases respectively, with 9 bases between them. As DNA, the CDR3 is TGTGCCAGCAGCTTAAACAGGGACCAGCCCCAGCATTTT. Amino acid sequence: CASSLNRDQPQHF.

The DNA of the CDR3 is TGTGCCAGCAGTTACCCCCATAAAGGCACTGAAGCTTTCTTT. It encodes CASSYPHKGTEAFF. This chain joins TRBV6-2 or TRBV6-3 and TRBJ1-1; unclear D gene. The CDR3 sequence is 14 residues long. From germline, CDR1 is MNHEY and CDR2 SVGEGT. The germline V and J ends were trimmed by 2 bases and 4 bases, with 11 bases remaining between them.

J is TRBJ2-5 and V is TRBV7-6, with a possible D match to TRBD2 (5 bases). This CDR3 spans 16 amino acids. V lost 3 bases and J 1 base, leaving 15 bases between the germline ends. CDR1 and CDR2 from the germline V gene are SGHVS and FNYEAQ. CDR3 residues: CASSFRGNSLQETQYF. CDR3 DNA: TGTGCCAGCAGCTTTAGAGGGAACAGCCTCCAAGAGACCCAGTACTTC.

This clonotype has just a few counts. J is TRBJ2-7 and V is TRBV4-2, with 13 bases lining up with TRBD2. Unmatched junction bases numbered 0, after V lost 3 bases and J lost 4 bases. Germline values: CDR1 LGHNA, CDR2 YNFKEQ. The CDR3 covers 14 residues. The CDR3 DNA follows: TGTGCCAGCAGCCAGGGACTAGCGGGGTACGAGCAGTACTTC. It encodes CASSQGLAGYEQYF.

V gene TRBV5-6 combines with J gene TRBJ2-7; D tentatively fits TRBD1 or TRBD2 (5 bases each). This CDR3 spans 13 amino acids. Trimming cost V 5 bases and J 4 bases, with 13 bases left between them. CDR1 and CDR2 from the germline V gene are SGHDT and YYEEEE. The CDR3 loop is CASSDSGLYEQYV. The CDR3 DNA follows: TGTGCCAGCAGTGACAGCGGACTGTACGAGCAGTACGTC.

The V gene is TRBV6-5, the J gene TRBJ2-2; TRBD2 matches at 10 bases. The CDR3 spans 15 residues. The germline V gene has CDR1 MNHEY and CDR2 SVGAGI. V lost 2 bases and J lost 7; bases outside the gene matches: 4. The CDR3 sequence is CASSYKLAGDGELFF. CDR3 nucleotides: TGTGCCAGCAGTTACAAGCTAGCGGGGGACGGGGAGCTGTTTTTT.

The rearrangement uses TRBV5-8 and TRBJ2-1; maybe TRBD2 (6 bases). V lost 4 bases to trimming and J lost 0 bases, with 17 bases between them. The length of the CDR3 is 17 residues. In germline, CDR1 is SGHTS, CDR2 YDEGEE. The CDR3 protein is CASSDGLQFYSYNEQFF. DNA of the CDR3: TGTGCCAGCAGCGACGGACTACAGTTCTACTCCTACAATGAGCAGTTCTTC.

The rearrangement uses TRBV4-1 and TRBJ1-2; 9 nucleotides agree with TRBD1. CDR3 length equals 14 residues. The J segment lost 5 bases and the V segment lost 0 bases, leaving 1 base of the junction unmatched. The germline V gene encodes CDR1 MGHRA and CDR2 YSYEKL. The CDR3 DNA reads TGCGCCAGCAGCCAAGAGGGACAGGGTTATGGCTACACCTTC. Translation gives CASSQEGQGYGYTF.

This rearrangement joins TRBV5-6 to TRBJ2-3, with D hard to call. V lost 4 bases to trimming and J lost 1 base, with 10 bases between them. Germline V gives CDR1 SGHDT, CDR2 YYEEEE. The CDR3 is 14 residues long. CDR3 nucleotides: TGTGCCAGCAGCGGAACAATCCGCACAGATACGCAGTATTTT. It encodes CASSGTIRTDTQYF. The variable domain in full, with the rest retrieved from reference TRBV5-6 and TRBJ2-3, is DAGVTQSPTHLIKTRGQQVTLRCSPKSGHDTVSWYQQALGQGPQFIFQYYEEEERQRGNFPDRFSGHQFPNYSSELNVNALLLGDSALYLCASSGTIRTDTQYFGPGTRLTVL.

V is TRBV5-5 and J is TRBJ2-7; perhaps D is TRBD1 or TRBD2 (5 bases each). Trimming removed 0 bases from V and 0 bases from J, with 10 bases in between. Germline V gene data show CDR1 as SGHKS and CDR2 as YYEKEE (reference sequence). The CDR3 runs 15 residues. CDR3 sequence: CASSLVAGTSYEQYF. Written as DNA, the CDR3 is TGTGCCAGCAGCTTGGTTGCAGGGACCTCCTACGAGCAGTACTTC. The complete variable domain, with remaining parts taken from reference TRBV5-5 and TRBJ2-7, reads DAGVTQSPTHLIKTRGQQVTLRCSPISGHKSVSWYQQVLGQGPQFIFQYYEKEERGRGNFPDRFSARQFPNYSSELNVNALLLGDSALYLCASSLVAGTSYEQYFGPGTRLTVT.